This TCR beta chain was captured in a study of shared clonotypes between healthy human individuals. Study background: For every donor, three CD4 naive, three CD4 memory, two CD8 naive and one CD8 memory plates were used. Study-wide results and caveats: It was observed that approximately 5% of naive CD4 clonotypes were shared across several donors. The four-donor shared clonotypes exceeded non-shared clonotypes in generation probability, with non-shared ones scoring lower.

As regards this clone: What it recognizes is unknown.

Trimming shortened V by 7 bases and J by 12 bases, and 28 bases separated the two germline ends. Germline V gives CDR1 MNHEY, CDR2 SMNVEV (reference sequence). The CDR3 contains 15 residues. The sorted-subset replicate PCRs were given around 190 ng DNA, which is some 29,000 T cell genomes. Sequenced by immunoSEQ multiplex PCR; TCRdb stores in-frame clones only, minus some. The table lists approximately 1,500,000 clones, roughly 96% of them singletons, with approximately 1.1% in the top ten. Sequencing was done on a sample of naive CD4+ T cells sorted from blood. The subset here: CD45RA+ positively selected. This clonotype was obtained from a man aged 30 to 39 in good health. V and J are TRBV27 and TRBJ2-7; D perhaps matches TRBD1 (6 bases). This chain's CDR3 is CASTQSSKTGSGLYF. In DNA, the CDR3 is TGTGCCAGCACCCAAAGCAGTAAGACAGGCTCGGGGCTGTACTTC.